The 22 T cell receptor beta chains listed next were all sequenced from one sample in a study of blood T cells in healthy people across ages. A sample-barcoded 5' primer and a J-beta primer mix were used in a second PCR of roughly 6 to 11 cycles. TCRdb fed the 5' RACE reads into MiXCR, producing one record per CDR3 protein. The top ten clones hold around a fifth of a sample with more than 550,000 distinct CDR3 sequences, over 20% of them seen once. Sample: blood. The origin of the receptors is a man aged 65-85 years in good health.

This clonotype has only a few counts. This chain links TRBV12-3 or TRBV12-4 with TRBJ1-3; D not resolved. The V and J ends lost 10 bases and 0 bases respectively, with 13 bases between them. The CDR3 totals 14 residues. The CDR3 DNA reads as TGTGCCAACCTCCCCCGGGCCTCTGGAAACACCATATATTTT. Protein sequence: CANLPRASGNTIYF.

This clonotype was detected only a few times. The chain carries TRBV6-5 and TRBJ2-4; D ambiguous. This CDR3 region has 15 residues. CDR1 and CDR2 (germline): MNHEY, SVGAGI. V was clipped by 0 bases and J by 7 bases, with 13 bases between them. The CDR3 protein is CASSYSWKGSNIQYF. The CDR3 DNA sequence: TGTGCCAGCAGTTACTCGTGGAAGGGCTCGAACATTCAGTACTTC.

The chain combines TRBV7-2 with TRBJ2-1; a possible D gene is TRBD2 (6 bases). V lost 1 base and J 6 bases, leaving 10 bases between the germline ends. The V gene's germline CDR1 is SGHTA and CDR2 FQGNSA. This CDR3 region has 14 residues. The CDR3 region has the DNA TGTGCCAGCAGCTTAGACCGGACTATCAATGAGCAGTTCTTC. Residues: CASSLDRTINEQFF. Looking up the rest from reference TRBV7-2 and TRBJ2-1 gives the full variable domain: GAGVSQSPSNKVTEKGKDVELRCDPISGHTALYWYRQSLGQGLEFLIYFQGNSAPDKSGLPSDRFSAERTGGSVSTLTIQRTQQEDSAVYLCASSLDRTINEQFFGPGTRLTVL.

V usage is TRBV20-1 and J usage is TRBJ2-1, with D possibly matching TRBD2 (5 bases). The germline V gene has CDR1 DFQATT and CDR2 SNEGSKA (reference sequence). The CDR3 has 13 residues. The germline V and J ends were trimmed by 5 bases and 6 bases, with 14 bases remaining between them. This chain's CDR3 is CSAEAAAGNEQFF. CDR3 in DNA: TGCAGTGCTGAGGCAGCGGCTGGCAATGAGCAGTTCTTC.

The rearrangement links TRBV7-9 to TRBJ2-7; the D call may be TRBD1 or TRBD2 (5 bases each). Trimming removed 1 base from V and 5 bases from J, with 12 bases in between. The CDR3 runs 14 residues. Germline V gene lookup returns CDR1 SEHNR and CDR2 FQNEAQ (reference sequence). This CDR3 reads CASSLGGVWDEQYF. CDR3 DNA: TGTGCCAGCAGCTTAGGAGGGGTTTGGGACGAGCAGTACTTC.

There are a few counts of this clonotype. V gene TRBV11-2 combines with J gene TRBJ2-7, with D unresolved. The CDR3 has 13 amino acids. V lost 5 bases to trimming and J lost 2 bases, with 10 bases between them. Germline V gene data show CDR1 as SGHAT and CDR2 as FQNNGV. CDR3 sequence reads: CASSHTAPYEQYF. CDR3 nucleotides: TGTGCCAGCAGCCATACAGCCCCCTACGAGCAGTACTTC.

The chain links TRBV9 to TRBJ2-7, with D possibly matching TRBD1 (5 bases). The germline gives CDR1 SGDLS, CDR2 YYNGEE. This CDR3 comprises 17 residues. The germline V and J ends were trimmed by 4 bases and 0 bases, with 20 bases remaining between them. CDR3 sequence (DNA): TGTGCCAGCAGCCTTTCTCGGAGCAGAGACAGCTCCTACGAGCAGTACGTC. Its translation: CASSLSRSRDSSYEQYV.

This clonotype has just one count. V gene TRBV21-1 combines with J gene TRBJ2-1; the table gives TRBD2 as D, unverified against the DNA. TRBV21-1 is recorded as a pseudogene. The CDR3 is made up of 17 amino acids. The CDR3 protein is CASSKARRPFEGNEQFF. As DNA, the CDR3 is TGTGCCAGCAGCAAAGCTCGCCGGCCCTTTGAGGGGAATGAGCAGTTCTTC.

This clonotype came up a few times. The V call is TRBV20-1, the J call TRBJ1-5, with a possible D match to TRBD1 (6 bases). Looked up from germline, CDR1 is DFQATT and CDR2 is SNEGSKA (reference sequence). Trimming took 8 bases from V and 4 from J, leaving 15 bases between them. This CDR3 spans 13 amino acids. The CDR3 here is CSQVGQLNQPQHF. In nucleotides, the CDR3 is TGCAGTCAGGTTGGACAGTTGAATCAGCCCCAGCATTTT.

This clonotype was recorded at least ten times. J is TRBJ1-2 and V is TRBV29-1; possible D gene TRBD1, 6 bases. This CDR3 is built from 13 residues. The V gene lost 7 bases and the J gene lost 3 bases, with 15 bases spanning the gap. Looked up from germline, CDR1 is SQVTM and CDR2 is ANQGSEA. CDR3 DNA sequence: TGCAGCGCCCTACCCGGGGGCCACTATGGCTACACCTTC. Its translation: CSALPGGHYGYTF.

The chain uses TRBV20-1 and TRBJ2-7, with TRBD1 matching over 10 bases. Germline assignment: CDR1 DFQATT and CDR2 SNEGSKA (reference sequence). The CDR3 has 13 amino acids. With V trimmed by 6 bases and J by 2 bases, 4 bases remained unmatched. Here the CDR3 reads CSAPDRGAYEQYF. The CDR3 DNA is TGCAGTGCCCCGGACAGGGGGGCCTACGAGCAGTACTTC.

V and J are TRBV4-2 and TRBJ1-1, with 9 bases lining up with TRBD1. The V and J ends lost 5 bases and 8 bases, in that order; junction bases with no gene match: 6. Looked up from germline, CDR1 is LGHNA and CDR2 is YNFKEQ. The CDR3 spans 13 residues. CDR3 in amino acids: CASSGQGHREAFF. The CDR3 DNA sequence: TGTGCCAGCAGCGGACAGGGGCATCGAGAAGCTTTCTTT.

The rearrangement links TRBV7-9 to TRBJ1-4, with D possibly being TRBD1 (5 bases). From germline, CDR1 is SEHNR and CDR2 FQNEAQ (reference sequence). Deletions cut 3 bases from V and 15 bases from J, with 14 bases between. There are 12 residues in the CDR3. CDR3 sequence (DNA): TGTGCCAGCAGCTTGGACAATGAAAGGGTGTTTTTT. Its protein product is CASSLDNERVFF.

The chain joins TRBV12-3 or TRBV12-4 to TRBJ1-2; TRBD1 is a possible D gene (6 bases). Between the trimmed V and J ends, which lost 10 bases and 2 bases, there was a span of 14 bases. The CDR3 has 13 residues. CDR3: CATSRGKNYGYTF. CDR3 bases: TGTGCCACGTCCAGGGGCAAGAACTATGGCTACACCTTC.

The chain uses TRBV20-1 and TRBJ1-5, with 8 positions matching TRBD1. Per germline, CDR1 DFQATT and CDR2 SNEGSKA (reference sequence). J gave up 3 bases and V 6 bases, and 4 bases lay outside the gene matches. The CDR3 sequence is 13 residues long. CDR3 sequence: CSARTGPNQPQHF. Written as DNA, the CDR3 is TGCAGTGCCCGGACAGGGCCCAATCAGCCCCAGCATTTT.

The genes are TRBV12-3 or TRBV12-4 and TRBJ1-2, with a tentative D call TRBD1 (5 bases). CDR3 length: 12 residues. V was cut by 3 bases and J by 8 bases, with 10 bases left in between. CDR3 protein: CASSFRDRGYTF. In DNA, the CDR3 is TGTGCCAGCAGTTTCCGGGACCGGGGCTACACCTTC.

This chain connects TRBV16 to TRBJ2-1, with a possible D match to TRBD2 (6 bases). V lost 2 bases and J 4 bases, leaving 12 bases between the germline ends. The germline V gene has CDR1 KGHSY and CDR2 FQNENV. The CDR3 has 15 amino acids. DNA of the CDR3: TGTGCCAGCAGCCAAGGGGAGGCCTCATACAATGAGCAGTTCTTC. It codes for CASSQGEASYNEQFF.

The chain couples TRBV11-2 to TRBJ2-5, with TRBD2 matching over 11 bases. The end of the DNA aligns better with TRBJ2-1, so the J call may be wrong. This CDR3 region has 16 residues. Germline assignment: CDR1 SGHAT and CDR2 FQNNGV. The CDR3 DNA follows: TGTGCCAGCAGCCAAGAAGGGGGACTAGCGGTAAATGAGCAGTTCTTC. Amino acid sequence: CASSQEGGLAVNEQFF.

V is TRBV19 and J is TRBJ1-2, with a tentative D call TRBD1 (6 bases). The V end lost 3 bases, the J end lost 6 bases, and 14 bases lay between the germline ends. Germline assignment: CDR1 LNHDA and CDR2 SQIVND (reference sequence). The CDR3 covers 14 residues. CDR3 protein: CASSIRTVIHGYTF. The CDR3 nucleotides are TGTGCCAGTAGTATCCGGACAGTAATACATGGCTACACCTTC. Filled out from reference TRBV19 and TRBJ1-2, the complete variable domain reads DGGITQSPKYLFRKEGQNVTLSCEQNLNHDAMYWYRQDPGQGLRLIYYSQIVNDFQKGDIAEGYSVSREKKESFPLTVTSAQKNPTAFYLCASSIRTVIHGYTFGSGTRLTVV.

This clonotype was seen once. V is TRBV20-1 and J is TRBJ2-7; a possible D gene is TRBD1 (6 bases). Germline lookup yields CDR1 DFQATT and CDR2 SNEGSKA (reference sequence). V dropped 4 bases and J dropped 2 bases, with 9 bases sitting between them. The CDR3 sequence is 12 residues long. The CDR3 here is CSAIRGPYEQYF. The DNA of the CDR3 is TGCAGTGCTATCAGGGGCCCCTACGAGCAGTACTTC.

The J gene is TRBJ1-3, the V gene TRBV7-2; 10 bases agree with TRBD1. Per the germline V gene, CDR1 is SGHTA and CDR2 is FQGNSA. This CDR3 spans 19 amino acids. V was pared by 1 base and J by 0 bases, with 9 bases of the junction left unmatched. CDR3 sequence: CASSLGPRTGGVSGNTIYF. In nucleotides, the CDR3 is TGTGCCAGCAGCTTAGGCCCCCGGACAGGGGGAGTCTCTGGAAACACCATATATTTT.

This clonotype was picked up a small number of times. The chain is built from TRBV5-1 and TRBJ1-2; a weak D match, TRBD1 (6 bases). Germline CDR1 reads SGHRS; CDR2 reads YFSETQ. CDR3 length equals 16 residues. Trimming stripped 0 bases from V and 0 bases from J, with 12 bases between. The CDR3 protein is CASSLEGTKANYGYTF. Written as DNA, the CDR3 is TGCGCCAGCAGCTTGGAAGGGACAAAAGCTAACTATGGCTACACCTTC.